The source of this TCR beta chain is a study of beta chain features in type 1 diabetes. Study-level background: Cell yields, gender and age were comparable in patients and healthy donors. All samples yielded some 110 million examined sorted cells.

This clone showed up just a few times. Its matching antigen is unknown. General study results and limits: Researchers reported that naive, central memory and Treg TCRB repertoires appeared more similar in patients than in healthy donors. Moderate yet significant TCRB CDR3 shortening was seen in Type 1 diabetes patients in all four CD4+ subsets.

V shed 2 bases and J shed 7 bases, with 14 bases lying between them. The CDR3 consists of 15 residues. Germline loops: CDR1 SGHTA, CDR2 FQGNSA. Every isolated RNA sample was fully reverse transcribed, so sequencing captured expressed TCRB transcripts. TCRdb keeps only in-frame clones here, not all; method: immunoSEQ multiplex PCR. Of around 260,000 clones in the sample, less than 30% were seen once. In total, each donor contributed a single heparinised blood draw that averaged around 110 mL. The sample comprised naive CD4+ T cells from blood. This TCR derives from a woman aged 25-40 years with type 1 diabetes. The V and J genes are TRBV7-2 and TRBJ1-4; no firm D call. CDR3 amino acids: CASSLFIAGGEKLFF. The CDR3 region has the DNA TGTGCCAGCAGCTTATTTATAGCCGGTGGTGAAAAACTGTTTTTT.